This T cell receptor (beta chain) was found in a study of blood T cell repertoires in COVID-19. The overall study: Material from acute and convalescent COVID-19 was sourced from the United States, Italy and Spain. The analysed material was cDNA or gDNA that came from T cells, B-cell-depleted T cells, or PBMCs.

This clone has a single count. Per the study methods: The authors estimated nucleated cell counts from reference gene primer amplification. The repertoire was sequenced with immunoSEQ multiplex PCR; TCRdb's copy has only in-frame clones and lacks some. V and J calls and clone size come straight from that table; D and trimming were deduced from the DNA. The table shows around 200,000 clones, with 80% to 90% occurring only once. Sequencing was carried out using peripheral blood. The receptor's source is a man aged 25 to 40 with acute or convalescent COVID-19.

The CDR3: CASSLVVADIQYF. The DNA of the CDR3 is TGTGCCAGCAGTTTAGTAGTCGCGGACATTCAGTACTTC. The chain joins TRBV27 to TRBJ2-4; D ambiguous. This CDR3 is 13 amino acids long. Trimming removed 2 bases from V and 8 bases from J, with 10 bases in between. The germline V gene has CDR1 MNHEY and CDR2 SMNVEV (reference sequence).